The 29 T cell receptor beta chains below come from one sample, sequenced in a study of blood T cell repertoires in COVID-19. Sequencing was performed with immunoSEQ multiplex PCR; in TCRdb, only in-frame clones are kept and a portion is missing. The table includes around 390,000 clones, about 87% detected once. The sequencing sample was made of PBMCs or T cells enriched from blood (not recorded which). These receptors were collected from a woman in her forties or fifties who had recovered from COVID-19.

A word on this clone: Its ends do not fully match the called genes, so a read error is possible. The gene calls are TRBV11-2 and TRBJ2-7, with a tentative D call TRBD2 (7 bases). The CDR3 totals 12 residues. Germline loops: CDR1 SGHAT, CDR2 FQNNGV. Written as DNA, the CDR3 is TGTGCCAGCAGCTTAGATGGGAGGGGGTTAGTCTTC. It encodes CASSLDGRGLVF. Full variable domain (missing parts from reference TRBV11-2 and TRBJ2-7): EAGVAQSPRYKIIEKRQSVAFWCNPISGHATLYWYQQILGQGPKLLIQFQNNGVVDDSQLPKDRFSAERLKGVDSTLKIQPAKLEDSAVYLCASSLDGRGLVFGPGTRLTVT.

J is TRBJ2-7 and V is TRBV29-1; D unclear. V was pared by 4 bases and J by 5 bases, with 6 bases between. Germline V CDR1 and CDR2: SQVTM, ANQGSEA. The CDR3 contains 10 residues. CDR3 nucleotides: TGCAGCGTTGCGTCCCACGAGCAGTACTTC. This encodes CSVASHEQYF.

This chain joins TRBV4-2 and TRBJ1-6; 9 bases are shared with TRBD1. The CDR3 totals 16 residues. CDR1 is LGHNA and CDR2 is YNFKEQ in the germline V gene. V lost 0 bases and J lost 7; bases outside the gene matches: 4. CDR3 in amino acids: CASSQDGGTGNSPLHF. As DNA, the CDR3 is TGTGCCAGCAGCCAAGATGGGGGGACAGGGAATTCACCCCTCCACTTT.

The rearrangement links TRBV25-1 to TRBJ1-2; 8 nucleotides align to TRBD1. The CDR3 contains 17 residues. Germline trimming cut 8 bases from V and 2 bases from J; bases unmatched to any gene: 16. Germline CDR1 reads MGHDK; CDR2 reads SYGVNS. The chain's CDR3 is CASRPTTGQGANYGYTF. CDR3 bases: TGTGCCAGCCGACCCACGACCGGGCAGGGGGCCAACTATGGCTACACCTTC.

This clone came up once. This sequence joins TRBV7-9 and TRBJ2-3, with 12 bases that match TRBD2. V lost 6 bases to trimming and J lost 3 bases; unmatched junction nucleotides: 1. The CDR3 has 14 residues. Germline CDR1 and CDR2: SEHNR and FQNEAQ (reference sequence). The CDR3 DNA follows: TGTGCCAGCAGGACTAGCGGGGGAACAGATACGCAGTATTTT. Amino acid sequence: CASRTSGGTDTQYF.

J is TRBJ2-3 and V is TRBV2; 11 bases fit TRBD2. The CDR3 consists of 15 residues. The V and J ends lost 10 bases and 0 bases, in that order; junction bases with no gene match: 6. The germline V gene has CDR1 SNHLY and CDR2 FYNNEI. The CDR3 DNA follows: TGTGCCACTAGCGGGGGGTCCTATAGCACAGATACGCAGTATTTT. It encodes CATSGGSYSTDTQYF. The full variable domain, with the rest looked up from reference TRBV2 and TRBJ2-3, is EPEVTQTPSHQVTQMGQEVILRCVPISNHLYFYWYRQILGQKVEFLVSFYNNEISEKSEIFDDQFSVERPDGSNFTLKIRSTKLEDSAMYFCATSGGSYSTDTQYFGPGTRLTVL.

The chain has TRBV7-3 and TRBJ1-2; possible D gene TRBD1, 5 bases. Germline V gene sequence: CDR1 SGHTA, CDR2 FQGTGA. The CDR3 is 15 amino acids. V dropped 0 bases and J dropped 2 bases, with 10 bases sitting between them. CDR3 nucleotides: TGTGCCAGCAGCTTAACAGGGGCGACCAACTATGGCTACACCTTC. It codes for CASSLTGATNYGYTF.

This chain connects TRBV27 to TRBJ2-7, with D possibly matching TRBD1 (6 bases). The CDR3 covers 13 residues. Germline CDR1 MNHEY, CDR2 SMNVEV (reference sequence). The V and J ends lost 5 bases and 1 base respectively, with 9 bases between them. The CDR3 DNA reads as TGTGCCAGCAGTCCAGGGGCTTCCTACGAGCAGTACTTC. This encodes CASSPGASYEQYF.

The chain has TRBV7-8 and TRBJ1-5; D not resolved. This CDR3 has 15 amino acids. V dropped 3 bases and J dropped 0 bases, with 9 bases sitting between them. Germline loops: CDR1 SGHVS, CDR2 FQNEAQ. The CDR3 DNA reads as TGTGCCAGCAGCTTCGTAGCGACTAGCAATCAGCCCCAGCATTTT. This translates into CASSFVATSNQPQHF.

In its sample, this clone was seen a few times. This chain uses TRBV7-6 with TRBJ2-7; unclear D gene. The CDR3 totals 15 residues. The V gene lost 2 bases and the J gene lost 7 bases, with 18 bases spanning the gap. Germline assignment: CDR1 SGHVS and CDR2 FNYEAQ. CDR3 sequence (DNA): TGTGCCAGCAGCTTAAGCGACGCCCCTTCGAGGGAGCAGTACTTC. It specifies CASSLSDAPSREQYF. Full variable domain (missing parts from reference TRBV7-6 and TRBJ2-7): GAGVSQSPRYKVTKRGQDVALRCDPISGHVSLYWYRQALGQGPEFLTYFNYEAQQDKSGLPNDRFSAERPEGSISTLTIQRTEQRDSAMYRCASSLSDAPSREQYFGPGTRLTVT.

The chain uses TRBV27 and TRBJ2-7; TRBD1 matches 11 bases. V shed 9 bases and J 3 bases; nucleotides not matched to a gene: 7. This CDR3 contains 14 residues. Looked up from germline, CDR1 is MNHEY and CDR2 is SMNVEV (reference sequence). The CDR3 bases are TGTGCCAGTGGGTGGGGGACAGGGGGCTACGAGCAGTACTTC. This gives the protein CASGWGTGGYEQYF.

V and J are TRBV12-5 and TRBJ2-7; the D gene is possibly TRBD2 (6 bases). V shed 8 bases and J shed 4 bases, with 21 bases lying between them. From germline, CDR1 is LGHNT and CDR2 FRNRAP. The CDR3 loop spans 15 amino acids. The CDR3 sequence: CASWGVGHILYEQYF. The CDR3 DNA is TGTGCTAGTTGGGGGGTCGGACATATACTATACGAGCAGTACTTC.

CDR3 residues: CASNPPGQKYEEAFF. The CDR3 nucleotides are TGTGCCAGCAACCCCCCGGGACAAAAGTATGAGGAAGCTTTCTTT. The chain joins TRBV7-8 to TRBJ1-1, with D perhaps matching TRBD1 (6 bases). Germline CDR1 SGHVS, CDR2 FQNEAQ. The CDR3 has 15 residues. V lost 7 bases and J lost 8, with 23 bases in between.

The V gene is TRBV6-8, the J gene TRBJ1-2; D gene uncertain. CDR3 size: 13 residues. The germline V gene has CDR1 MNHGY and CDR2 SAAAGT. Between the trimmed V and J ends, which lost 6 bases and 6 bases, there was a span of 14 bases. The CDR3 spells CASSLLLGNGYTF. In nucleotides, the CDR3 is TGTGCCAGCAGCCTGTTACTAGGAAATGGCTACACCTTC.

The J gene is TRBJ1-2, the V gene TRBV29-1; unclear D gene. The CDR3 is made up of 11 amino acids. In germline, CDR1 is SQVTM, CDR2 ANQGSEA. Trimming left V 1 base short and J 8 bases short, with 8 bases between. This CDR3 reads CSVEAARGYTF. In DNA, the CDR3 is TGCAGCGTTGAAGCCGCGCGGGGCTACACCTTC.

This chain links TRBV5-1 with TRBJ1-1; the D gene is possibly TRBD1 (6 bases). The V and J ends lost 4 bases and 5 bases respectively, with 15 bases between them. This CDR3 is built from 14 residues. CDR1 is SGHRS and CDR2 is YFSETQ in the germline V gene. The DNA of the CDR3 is TGCGCCAGCAGCGGCCCAGGGGCAGGAACTGAAGCTTTCTTT. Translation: CASSGPGAGTEAFF. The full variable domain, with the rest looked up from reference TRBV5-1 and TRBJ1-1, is KAGVTQTPRYLIKTRGQQVTLSCSPISGHRSVSWYQQTPGQGLQFLFEYFSETQRNKGNFPGRFSGRQFSNSRSEMNVSTLELGDSALYLCASSGPGAGTEAFFGQGTRLTVV.

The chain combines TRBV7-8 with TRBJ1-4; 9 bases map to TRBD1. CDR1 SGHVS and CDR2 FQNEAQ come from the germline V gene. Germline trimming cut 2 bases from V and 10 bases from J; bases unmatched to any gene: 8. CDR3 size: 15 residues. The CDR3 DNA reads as TGTGCCAGCAGCTTACTGGACAGGGGAACGGGAAAACTGTTTTTT. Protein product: CASSLLDRGTGKLFF. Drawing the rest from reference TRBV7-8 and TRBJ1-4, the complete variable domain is GAGVSQSPRYKVAKRGQDVALRCDPISGHVSLFWYQQALGQGPEFLTYFQNEAQLDKSGLPSDRFFAERPEGSVSTLKIQRTQQEDSAVYLCASSLLDRGTGKLFFGSGTQLSVL.

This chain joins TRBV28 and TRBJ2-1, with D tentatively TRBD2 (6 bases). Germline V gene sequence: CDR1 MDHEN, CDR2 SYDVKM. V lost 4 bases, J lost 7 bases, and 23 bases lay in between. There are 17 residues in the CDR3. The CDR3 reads CASSSPQGGVLRNEQFF. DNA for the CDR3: TGTGCCAGCAGTTCCCCCCAGGGCGGGGTCCTTAGGAATGAGCAGTTCTTC.

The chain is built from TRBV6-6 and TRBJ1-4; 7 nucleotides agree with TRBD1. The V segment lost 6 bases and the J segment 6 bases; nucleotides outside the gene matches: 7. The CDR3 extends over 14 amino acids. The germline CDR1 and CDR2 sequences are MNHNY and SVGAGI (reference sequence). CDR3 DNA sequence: TGTGCCAGCAGCCGGGGACAGCCGGATGAAAAACTGTTTTTT. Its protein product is CASSRGQPDEKLFF.

The CDR3 DNA sequence: TGTGCCAGCAGCCTCGCGAATCGAAAACTGTTTTTT. Amino acids: CASSLANRKLFF. This chain connects TRBV7-2 to TRBJ1-4; D is ambiguous. Germline CDR1 reads SGHTA; CDR2 reads FQGNSA. Deletions cut 5 bases from V and 10 bases from J, with 11 bases between. The CDR3 has 12 residues.

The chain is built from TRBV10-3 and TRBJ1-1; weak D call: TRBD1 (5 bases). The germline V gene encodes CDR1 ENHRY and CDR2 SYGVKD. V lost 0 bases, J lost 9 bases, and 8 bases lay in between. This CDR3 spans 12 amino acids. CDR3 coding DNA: TGTGCCATCAGTGAGTCGGGGGGAAAAGCTTTCTTT. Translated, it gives CAISESGGKAFF.

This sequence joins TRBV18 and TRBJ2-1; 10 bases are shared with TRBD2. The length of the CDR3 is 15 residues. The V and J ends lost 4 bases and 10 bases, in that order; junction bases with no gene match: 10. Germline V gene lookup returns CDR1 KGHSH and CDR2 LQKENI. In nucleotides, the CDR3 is TGTGCCAGCTCACTGGGGCTAGCGGGGGAGTTGGAGCAGTTCTTC. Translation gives CASSLGLAGELEQFF.

The CDR3 region has the DNA TGTGCCATCAGTGAGTCACAGGGGGACAATGAGCAGTTCTTC. Its protein is CAISESQGDNEQFF. This rearrangement joins TRBV10-3 to TRBJ2-1, with 8 bases aligning to TRBD1. Looked up from germline, CDR1 is ENHRY and CDR2 is SYGVKD. This CDR3 region has 14 residues. Trimming removed 0 bases from V and 5 bases from J; junction bases left unmatched: 0.

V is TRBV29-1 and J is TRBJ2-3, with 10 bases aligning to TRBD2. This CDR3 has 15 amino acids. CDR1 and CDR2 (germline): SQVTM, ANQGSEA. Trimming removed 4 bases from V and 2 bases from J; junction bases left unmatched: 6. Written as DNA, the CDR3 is TGCAGCGTTGTTATTAGCGGGGGGATCACAGATACGCAGTATTTT. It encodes CSVVISGGITDTQYF.

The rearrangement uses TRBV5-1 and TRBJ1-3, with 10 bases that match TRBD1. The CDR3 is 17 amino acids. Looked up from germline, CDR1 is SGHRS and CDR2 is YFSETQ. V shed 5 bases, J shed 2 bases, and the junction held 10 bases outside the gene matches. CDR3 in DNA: TGCGCCAGCAGGGACAGGGGGTACGGGGCTGCTGGAAACACCATATATTTT. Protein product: CASRDRGYGAAGNTIYF.

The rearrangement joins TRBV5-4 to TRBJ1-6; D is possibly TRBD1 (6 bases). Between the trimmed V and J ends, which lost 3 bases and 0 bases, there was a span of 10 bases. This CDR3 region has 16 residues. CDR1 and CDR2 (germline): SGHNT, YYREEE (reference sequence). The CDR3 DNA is TGTGCCAGCAGCTCCTCGGACAGCTCCTATAATTCACCCCTCCACTTT. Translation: CASSSSDSSYNSPLHF.

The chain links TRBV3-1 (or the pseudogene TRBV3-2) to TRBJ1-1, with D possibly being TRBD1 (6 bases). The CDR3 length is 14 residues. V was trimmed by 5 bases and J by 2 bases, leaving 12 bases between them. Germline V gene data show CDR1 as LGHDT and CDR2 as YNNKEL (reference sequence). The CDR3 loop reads CASSARTENTEAFF. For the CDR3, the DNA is TGTGCCAGCAGCGCACGGACAGAAAACACTGAAGCTTTCTTT.

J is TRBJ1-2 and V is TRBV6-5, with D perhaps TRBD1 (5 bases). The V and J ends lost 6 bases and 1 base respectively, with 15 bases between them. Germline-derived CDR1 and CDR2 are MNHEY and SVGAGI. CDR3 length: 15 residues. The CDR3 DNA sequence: TGTGCCAGCAGAATAGGGGCGGAAGATAACTATGGCTACACCTTC. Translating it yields CASRIGAEDNYGYTF.

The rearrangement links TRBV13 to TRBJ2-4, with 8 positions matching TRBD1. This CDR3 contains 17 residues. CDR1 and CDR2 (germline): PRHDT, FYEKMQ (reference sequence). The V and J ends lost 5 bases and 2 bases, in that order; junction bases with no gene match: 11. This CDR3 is CASSSKPGQATKNIQYF. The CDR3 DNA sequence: TGTGCCAGCAGCAGCAAACCGGGACAGGCCACCAAAAACATTCAGTACTTC.